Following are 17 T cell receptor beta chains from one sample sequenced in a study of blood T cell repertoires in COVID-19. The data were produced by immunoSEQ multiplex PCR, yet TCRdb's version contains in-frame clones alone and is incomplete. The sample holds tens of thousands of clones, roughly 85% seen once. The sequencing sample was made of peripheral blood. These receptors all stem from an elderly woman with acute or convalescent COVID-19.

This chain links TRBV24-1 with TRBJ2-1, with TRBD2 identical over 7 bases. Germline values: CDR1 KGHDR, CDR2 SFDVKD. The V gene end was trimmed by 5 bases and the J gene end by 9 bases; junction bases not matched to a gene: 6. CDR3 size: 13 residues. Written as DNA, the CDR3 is TGTGCCACCAGTGCGACTAGCTTCCGTGAGCAGTTCTTC. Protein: CATSATSFREQFF.

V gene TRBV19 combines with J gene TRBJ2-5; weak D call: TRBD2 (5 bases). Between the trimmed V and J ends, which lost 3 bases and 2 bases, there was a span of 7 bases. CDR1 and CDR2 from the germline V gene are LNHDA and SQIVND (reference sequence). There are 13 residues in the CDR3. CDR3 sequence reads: CASSISGQETQYF. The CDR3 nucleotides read TGTGCCAGTAGTATCTCGGGGCAAGAGACCCAGTACTTC.

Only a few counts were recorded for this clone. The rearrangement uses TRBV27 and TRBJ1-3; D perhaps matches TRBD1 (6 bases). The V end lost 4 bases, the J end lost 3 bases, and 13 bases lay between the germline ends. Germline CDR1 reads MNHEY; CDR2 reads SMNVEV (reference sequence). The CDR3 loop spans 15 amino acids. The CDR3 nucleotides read TGTGCCAGCAGTTCATTACAGGGCAATGGAAACACCATATATTTT. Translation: CASSSLQGNGNTIYF.

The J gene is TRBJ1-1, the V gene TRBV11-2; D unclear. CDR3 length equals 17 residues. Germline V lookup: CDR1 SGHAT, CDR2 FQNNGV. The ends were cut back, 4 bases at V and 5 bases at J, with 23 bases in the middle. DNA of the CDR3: TGTGCCAGCAGCTCTCGAAAGGTTCGAGGGCTGGGGACTGAAGCTTTCTTT. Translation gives CASSSRKVRGLGTEAFF.

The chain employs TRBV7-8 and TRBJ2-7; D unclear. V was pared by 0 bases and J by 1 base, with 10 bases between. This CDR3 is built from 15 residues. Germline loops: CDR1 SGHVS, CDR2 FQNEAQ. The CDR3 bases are TGTGCCAGCAGCTTAGCTTTTCAGCGATCCTACGAGCAGTACTTC. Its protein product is CASSLAFQRSYEQYF. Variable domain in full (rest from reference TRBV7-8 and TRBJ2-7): GAGVSQSPRYKVAKRGQDVALRCDPISGHVSLFWYQQALGQGPEFLTYFQNEAQLDKSGLPSDRFFAERPEGSVSTLKIQRTQQEDSAVYLCASSLAFQRSYEQYFGPGTRLTVT.

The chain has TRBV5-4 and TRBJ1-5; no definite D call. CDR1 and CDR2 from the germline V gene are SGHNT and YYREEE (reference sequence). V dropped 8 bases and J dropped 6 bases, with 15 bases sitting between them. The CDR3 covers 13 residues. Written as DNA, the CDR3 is TGTGCCAGTAGCCGAGCCGGCGGTCAGCCCCAGCATTTT. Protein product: CASSRAGGQPQHF.

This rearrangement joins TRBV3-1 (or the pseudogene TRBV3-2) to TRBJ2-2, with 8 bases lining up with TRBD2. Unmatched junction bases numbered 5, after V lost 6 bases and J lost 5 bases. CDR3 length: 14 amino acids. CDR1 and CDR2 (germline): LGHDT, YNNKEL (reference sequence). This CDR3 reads CASSPASGTGELFF. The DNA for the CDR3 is TGTGCCAGCAGTCCCGCTAGCGGGACCGGGGAGCTGTTTTTT.

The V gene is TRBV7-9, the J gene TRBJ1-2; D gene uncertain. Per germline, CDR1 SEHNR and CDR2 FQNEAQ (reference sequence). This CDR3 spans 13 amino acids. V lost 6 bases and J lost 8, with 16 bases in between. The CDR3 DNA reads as TGTGCCAGCAGTTTCGAATGGGCTGAGGGCTACACCTTC. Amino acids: CASSFEWAEGYTF.

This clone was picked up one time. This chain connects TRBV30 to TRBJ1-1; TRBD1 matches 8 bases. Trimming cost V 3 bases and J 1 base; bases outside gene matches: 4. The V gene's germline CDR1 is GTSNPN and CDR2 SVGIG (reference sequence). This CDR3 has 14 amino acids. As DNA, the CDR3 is TGTGCCTGGAGCCACAGGGGGAGGAACACTGAAGCTTTCTTT. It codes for CAWSHRGRNTEAFF.

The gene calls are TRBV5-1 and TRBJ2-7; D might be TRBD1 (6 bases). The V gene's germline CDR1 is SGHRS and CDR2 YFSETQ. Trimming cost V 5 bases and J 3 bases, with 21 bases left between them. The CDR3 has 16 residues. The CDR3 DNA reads TGCGCCAGCAGGCGACAGGTAGGGCCAGGGGACTACGAGCAGTACTTC. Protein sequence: CASRRQVGPGDYEQYF.

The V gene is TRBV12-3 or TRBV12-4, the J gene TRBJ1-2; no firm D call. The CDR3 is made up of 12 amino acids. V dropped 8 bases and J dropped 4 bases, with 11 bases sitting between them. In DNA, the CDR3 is TGTGCCAGCGGCATTGTTGGCTATGGCTACACCTTC. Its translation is CASGIVGYGYTF.

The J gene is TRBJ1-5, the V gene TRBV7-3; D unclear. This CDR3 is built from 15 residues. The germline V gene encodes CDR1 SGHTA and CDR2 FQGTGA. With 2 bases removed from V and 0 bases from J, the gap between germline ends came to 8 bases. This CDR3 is CASSLDIYSNQPQHF. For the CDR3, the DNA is TGTGCCAGCAGCTTAGACATCTATAGCAATCAGCCCCAGCATTTT.

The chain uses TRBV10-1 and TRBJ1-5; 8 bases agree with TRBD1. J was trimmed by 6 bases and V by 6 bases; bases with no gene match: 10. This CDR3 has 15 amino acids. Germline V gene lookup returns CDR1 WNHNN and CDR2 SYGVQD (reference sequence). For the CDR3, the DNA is TGCGCCAGCAGAGCCGAGGACAGGGTGGCTCAGCCCCAGCATTTT. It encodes CASRAEDRVAQPQHF.

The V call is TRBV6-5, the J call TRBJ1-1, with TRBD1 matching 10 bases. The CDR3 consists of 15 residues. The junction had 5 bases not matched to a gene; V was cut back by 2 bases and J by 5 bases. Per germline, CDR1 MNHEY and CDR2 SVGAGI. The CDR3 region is CASSYLRDRGTEAFF. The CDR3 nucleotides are TGTGCCAGCAGTTACCTTAGGGACAGGGGAACTGAAGCTTTCTTT.

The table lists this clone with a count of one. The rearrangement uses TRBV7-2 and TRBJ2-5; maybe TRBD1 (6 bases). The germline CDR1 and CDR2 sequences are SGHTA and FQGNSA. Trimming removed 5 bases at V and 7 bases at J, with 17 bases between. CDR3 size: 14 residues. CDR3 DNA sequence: TGTGCCAGCAGCCAGGGGATCCTGGGCGGGACCCAGTACTTC. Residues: CASSQGILGGTQYF.

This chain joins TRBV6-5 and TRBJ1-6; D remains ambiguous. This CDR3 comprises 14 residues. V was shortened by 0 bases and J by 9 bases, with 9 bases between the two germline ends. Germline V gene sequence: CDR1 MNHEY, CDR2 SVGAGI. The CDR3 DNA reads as TGTGCCAGCAGTTACTCGACGGGGTTTTCACCCCTCCACTTT. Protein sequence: CASSYSTGFSPLHF.

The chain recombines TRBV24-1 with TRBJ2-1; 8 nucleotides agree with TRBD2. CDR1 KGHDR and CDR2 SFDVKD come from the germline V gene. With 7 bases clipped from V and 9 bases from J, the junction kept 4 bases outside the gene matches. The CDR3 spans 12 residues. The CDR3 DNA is TGTGCCACCAGGGGCGGGGGGATTGAGCAGTTCTTC. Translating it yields CATRGGGIEQFF.